A single sample gave rise to the 7 T cell receptor beta chains below, sequenced in a study of radiotherapy plus CTLA-4 blockade in lung cancer. Generated by immunoSEQ multiplex PCR, the TCRdb table keeps only in-frame clones and is missing some. The profile shows 52,000 or so clones, approximately 82% of them singletons. The sequences come from peripheral blood, collected from a patient treated with radiotherapy plus ipilimumab. These receptors were collected from a human donor with non-small cell lung cancer whose response to radiotherapy plus ipilimumab could not be evaluated.

The genes are TRBV7-2 and TRBJ2-7; TRBD1 matches at 7 bases. Losses at the gene ends were 8 bases for V and 0 bases for J; bases not matched to a gene: 10. The CDR3 loop spans 15 amino acids. CDR1 and CDR2 from the germline V gene are SGHTA and FQGNSA. Here the CDR3 DNA reads TGTGCCAGCCGGAGTATAACAGGGGCCTCCTACGAGCAGTACTTC. It translates to CASRSITGASYEQYF.

J is TRBJ1-1 and V is TRBV6-5; 8 bases agree with TRBD1. This CDR3 has 15 residues. The germline V gene encodes CDR1 MNHEY and CDR2 SVGAGI. J gave up 4 bases and V 6 bases, and 10 bases lay outside the gene matches. The CDR3 loop is CASRAGGEDGTEAFF. CDR3 DNA sequence: TGTGCCAGCAGGGCAGGGGGCGAGGACGGCACTGAAGCTTTCTTT.

The chain joins TRBV19 to TRBJ1-1; perhaps TRBD1 as D (5 bases). Germline lookup yields CDR1 LNHDA and CDR2 SQIVND (reference sequence). V was cut by 3 bases and J by 7 bases, with 9 bases left in between. The CDR3 length is 12 residues. The CDR3 sequence is CASSIPGGEAFF. CDR3 sequence (DNA): TGTGCCAGTAGTATTCCGGGGGGTGAAGCTTTCTTT.

The CDR3 region is CASREQETQYF. CDR3 DNA: TGTGCCAGTAGAGAACAAGAGACCCAGTACTTC. The chain uses TRBV7-2 and TRBJ2-5; no reliable D call. Germline V CDR1 and CDR2: SGHTA, FQGNSA. The V end was cut by 9 bases, the J end by 2 bases, with 7 bases between. This CDR3 is built from 11 residues.

The V gene is TRBV29-1, the J gene TRBJ1-1; 10 positions agree with TRBD1. Germline CDR1 and CDR2: SQVTM and ANQGSEA. The CDR3 has 12 amino acids. The junction had 0 bases not matched to a gene; V was cut back by 7 bases and J by 1 base. The CDR3 DNA reads as TGCAGCGGGGACAGGGGGAACACTGAAGCTTTCTTT. Amino acid sequence: CSGDRGNTEAFF.

V is TRBV7-6 and J is TRBJ1-2; tentative D call: TRBD1 (6 bases). Between the trimmed V and J ends, which lost 4 bases and 6 bases, there was a span of 21 bases. The V gene's germline CDR1 is SGHVS and CDR2 FNYEAQ. This CDR3 is 16 amino acids long. CDR3 amino acids: CASSSLRGRRGHGYTF. CDR3 sequence (DNA): TGTGCCAGCAGCTCCCTGCGAGGTCGCAGGGGACATGGCTACACCTTC.

The rearrangement joins TRBV5-1 to TRBJ2-5; TRBD1 is a possible D gene (6 bases). V was pared by 4 bases and J by 4 bases, with 11 bases between. Germline CDR1 reads SGHRS; CDR2 reads YFSETQ. The CDR3 spans 13 residues. The DNA of the CDR3 is TGCGCCAGCAGCAAGGACAGCTCAGAGACCCAGTACTTC. As protein: CASSKDSSETQYF.